The rows below give T cell receptor beta chains drawn from one sample of a study of blood T cell repertoires in COVID-19. Sequencing used immunoSEQ multiplex PCR; TCRdb keeps in-frame clones, though not all of them. The sample carries roughly 100,000 clones, 82% recorded once. The sample comprised peripheral blood. The source is a woman of 80 years or more with acute or convalescent COVID-19. Both conserved end residues are part of each CDR3. Fields, in order: CDR3 protein, CDR3 DNA, clone size, J gene, D gene, V gene. A D gene is named only where the DNA matches it firmly. Not every row has a clone size; where given, it reads once, few, many or a size class.

CASSQDDRAFF	TGTGCCAGCAGCCAAGATGACAGGGCTTTCTTT	few	TRBJ1-1	NA	TRBV14
CASNRGTGNTIYF	TGTGCCAGCAATCGAGGCACTGGAAACACCATATATTTT	NA	TRBJ1-3	NA	TRBV9
CASSPYPSRQSGYTF	TGTGCCAGCAGCCCATACCCCTCTCGACAGAGCGGCTACACCTTC	NA	TRBJ1-2	NA	TRBV7-2
CASSPDVMRDTEAFF	TGTGCCAGCAGCCCGGATGTTATGAGGGACACTGAAGCTTTCTTT	NA	TRBJ1-1	NA	TRBV5-4
CASSFQAGPISGNTIYF	TGTGCCAGCAGCTTTCAGGCCGGTCCAATCTCTGGAAACACCATATATTTT	NA	TRBJ1-3	NA	TRBV11-2
CASSEGTVSYNEQFF	TGTGCCAGCAGCGAGGGGACTGTCTCCTACAATGAGCAGTTCTTC	NA	TRBJ2-1	NA	TRBV5-4
CASSYASGVTDTQYF	TGTGCCAGCAGTTACGCTAGCGGAGTCACAGATACGCAGTATTTT	NA	TRBJ2-3	TRBD2	TRBV6-6
CASRDRDQETQYF	TGTGCCAGCAGGGACAGGGACCAAGAGACCCAGTACTTC	NA	TRBJ2-5	TRBD1	TRBV28
CASSEERRYGYTF	TGTGCCAGTAGTGAGGAACGGCGCTATGGCTACACCTTC	NA	TRBJ1-2	NA	TRBV19
CASSKPLPRRSLYSNQPQHF	TGTGCCAGCAGCAAGCCCCTCCCTCGACGGAGCCTCTATAGCAATCAGCCCCAGCATTTT	NA	TRBJ1-5	NA	TRBV21-1
CASSPGTGRGKNIQYF	TGTGCCAGCTCACCGGGGACAGGGAGAGGCAAAAACATTCAGTACTTC	once	TRBJ2-4	TRBD1	TRBV18
CASSESGGPYGYTF	TGTGCCAGCAGTGAATCGGGGGGGCCCTATGGCTACACCTTC	few	TRBJ1-2	NA	TRBV25-1
CASSLAGTGDEKLFF	TGTGCCAGCAGCTTAGCGGGGACAGGGGACGAAAAACTGTTTTTT	NA	TRBJ1-4	TRBD1	TRBV11-3
CASTHRTGSGNGELFF	TGTGCCAGCACCCATCGGACAGGGAGTGGAAACGGGGAGCTGTTTTTT	once	TRBJ2-2	TRBD1	TRBV7-9
CASSKTSPGGGCEQFF	TGTGCCAGCAGCAAAACGAGTCCAGGGGGTGGCTGTGAGCAGTTCTTC	NA	TRBJ2-1	NA	TRBV21-1
CASSPYSGIYDQPQHF	TGTGCCAGCAGCCCCTACTCGGGTATATATGATCAGCCCCAGCATTTT	many	TRBJ1-5	NA	TRBV6-2/TRBV6-3
CASSPFPSTGDNEKLFF	TGTGCCAGCAGCCCATTTCCTTCGACAGGGGATAATGAAAAACTGTTTTTT	NA	TRBJ1-4	TRBD1	TRBV5-5
CSGLGRVYNEQFF	TGCAGCGGTCTAGGGCGGGTATACAATGAGCAGTTCTTC	NA	TRBJ2-1	NA	TRBV29-1
CSVGFGVNQPQHF	TGCAGCGTTGGGTTCGGGGTAAATCAGCCCCAGCATTTT	NA	TRBJ1-5	NA	TRBV29-1